These 26 T cell receptor beta chains originate from one sample sequenced in a study of blood T cell repertoires in COVID-19. TCRdb's table, derived via immunoSEQ multiplex PCR, lists solely in-frame clones and lacks some. This sample has approximately 200,000 clones; over 70% occur once, and the top ten carry 17%. The specimen was peripheral blood. These receptors came from a man in his 60s with active or convalescent COVID-19.

This chain uses TRBV27 with TRBJ2-3; 10 nucleotides match TRBD2. Per germline, CDR1 MNHEY and CDR2 SMNVEV (reference sequence). J gave up 0 bases and V 3 bases, and 3 bases lay outside the gene matches. CDR3 size: 16 residues. For the CDR3, the DNA is TGTGCCAGCAGTTTGCCGGGACTAGCGAGCACAGATACGCAGTATTTT. Amino acid sequence: CASSLPGLASTDTQYF.

The chain has TRBV7-2 and TRBJ2-5; TRBD1 matches at 7 bases. J gave up 4 bases and V 2 bases, and 7 bases lay outside the gene matches. The CDR3 runs 15 residues. The germline V gene has CDR1 SGHTA and CDR2 FQGNSA. The CDR3 loop is CASSLPDRELETQYF. CDR3 in DNA: TGTGCCAGCAGCTTACCCGACAGGGAACTAGAGACCCAGTACTTC.

The chain carries TRBV28 and TRBJ1-4, with D possibly TRBD1 on 6 matching bases. Per germline, CDR1 MDHEN and CDR2 SYDVKM. The CDR3 covers 17 residues. The V gene lost 6 bases and the J gene lost 1 base, with 18 bases spanning the gap. This CDR3 reads CASSPPPGGQTNEKLFF. CDR3 sequence (DNA): TGTGCCAGCAGCCCCCCACCGGGGGGACAAACTAATGAAAAACTGTTTTTT.

The gene calls are TRBV7-2 and TRBJ2-1, with D perhaps TRBD2 (6 bases). This CDR3 comprises 13 residues. Germline-derived CDR1 and CDR2 are SGHTA and FQGNSA. Trimming left V 6 bases short and J 6 bases short, with 12 bases between. DNA of the CDR3: TGTGCCAGCAGAGATAGCGGAGCCAATGAGCAGTTCTTC. This sequence encodes CASRDSGANEQFF.

Only one count was recorded for this clone. V gene TRBV16 combines with J gene TRBJ1-2, with D tentatively TRBD1 (5 bases). The ends were cut back, 4 bases at V and 8 bases at J, with 17 bases in the middle. Germline CDR1 is KGHSY and CDR2 is FQNENV. The CDR3 length is 14 residues. DNA of the CDR3: TGTGCCAGCAGCCTCTATTCAGGGCCGGGCGGCTACACCTTC. Translating it yields CASSLYSGPGGYTF. The full variable domain, with the rest looked up from reference TRBV16 and TRBJ1-2, is GEEVAQTPKHLVRGEGQKAKLYCAPIKGHSYVFWYQQVLKNEFKFLISFQNENVFDETGMPKERFSAKCLPNSPCSLEIQATKLEDSAVYFCASSLYSGPGGYTFGSGTRLTVV.

In its sample, this clone was seen a few times. The J gene is TRBJ2-7, the V gene TRBV4-1, with TRBD2 identical over 10 bases. CDR1 and CDR2 (germline): MGHRA, YSYEKL. After removal of 2 bases from V and 2 bases from J, the junction contained 9 bases not matched to a gene. CDR3 length: 17 amino acids. Here the CDR3 DNA reads TGCGCCAGCAGCCAATTCGGGACAAGCGGGAGGGCCTACGAGCAGTACTTC. Translating it yields CASSQFGTSGRAYEQYF.

As to this clone: The junction shows a germline mismatch at one end, possibly a read error. The V gene is TRBV5-8, the J gene TRBJ1-1; weak D call: TRBD1 (5 bases). Germline values: CDR1 SGHTS, CDR2 YDEGEE. The CDR3 consists of 15 residues. The CDR3: CASSLVAGKNPEAFF. CDR3 coding DNA: TGTGCCAGCAGCTTGGTGGCAGGGAAGAACCCTGAAGCTTTCTTT.

This chain uses TRBV29-1 with TRBJ2-7; possibly TRBD1 for D (6 bases). This CDR3 has 14 residues. V gave up 6 bases and J gave up 5 bases, with 20 bases separating them. Germline V CDR1 and CDR2: SQVTM, ANQGSEA. The CDR3 DNA is TGCAGCGTCCGCCCCGCCAGGGGTCCCCACGAGCAGTACTTC. Protein sequence: CSVRPARGPHEQYF.

The chain carries TRBV9 and TRBJ2-1, with a possible D match to TRBD2 (5 bases). Between the trimmed V and J ends, which lost 4 bases and 3 bases, there was a span of 11 bases. Per the germline V gene, CDR1 is SGDLS and CDR2 is YYNGEE. This CDR3 contains 14 residues. The CDR3 protein is CASSTDDYYNEQFF. The CDR3 DNA reads TGTGCCAGCAGCACCGATGACTACTACAATGAGCAGTTCTTC.

The chain combines TRBV4-3 with TRBJ1-1; 7 bases are shared with TRBD1. This CDR3 spans 17 amino acids. V was pared by 0 bases and J by 4 bases, with 11 bases of the junction left unmatched. Germline V gives CDR1 LGHNA, CDR2 YSLEER. CDR3 sequence (DNA): TGCGCCAGCAGCCAAGATGAGACAGGGACGTTGGGCACTGAAGCTTTCTTT. This gives the protein CASSQDETGTLGTEAFF.

V usage is TRBV21-1 and J usage is TRBJ1-3; the DNA was not used to check the table's D call, TRBD1. TRBV21-1 is a known pseudogene. The CDR3 spans 13 residues. This chain's CDR3 is CASRGRGGNTIYF. CDR3 coding DNA: TGTGCCAGTAGGGGGCGTGGAGGAAACACCATATATTTT.

This rearrangement joins TRBV27 to TRBJ2-1, with D tentatively TRBD1 (5 bases). The germline V and J ends were trimmed by 6 bases and 5 bases, with 14 bases remaining between them. CDR3 size: 14 residues. Germline V gene sequence: CDR1 MNHEY, CDR2 SMNVEV (reference sequence). For the CDR3, the DNA is TGTGCCAGCAGAAATAGGGGTTGGAACAATGAGCAGTTCTTC. Translation gives CASRNRGWNNEQFF.

The chain is built from TRBV5-1 and TRBJ2-7, with D maybe TRBD2 (5 bases). The CDR3 extends over 13 amino acids. V gave up 4 bases and J gave up 7 bases, with 15 bases separating them. Germline V gene lookup returns CDR1 SGHRS and CDR2 YFSETQ. DNA of the CDR3: TGCGCCAGCAGCCTAGGGAGCACCGGAGAGCAGTACTTC. Residues: CASSLGSTGEQYF.

The J gene is TRBJ2-3, the V gene TRBV11-2, with no clear D. This CDR3 is built from 13 residues. V lost 4 bases, J lost 4 bases, and 9 bases lay in between. The V gene's germline CDR1 is SGHAT and CDR2 FQNNGV. CDR3 residues: CASSSPGADTQYF. The CDR3 DNA sequence: TGTGCCAGCAGCTCCCCCGGTGCAGATACGCAGTATTTT.

The CDR3 DNA sequence: TGTGCCAGCAGCGCGACTAGCACAGAGACCCAGTACTTC. It yields the protein CASSATSTETQYF. The chain couples TRBV7-9 to TRBJ2-5, with 7 bases that match TRBD2. Looked up from germline, CDR1 is SEHNR and CDR2 is FQNEAQ (reference sequence). V lost 5 bases to trimming and J lost 4 bases; unmatched junction nucleotides: 4. The CDR3 has 13 residues.

This rearrangement joins TRBV10-3 to TRBJ1-4; 8 bases agree with TRBD1. CDR1 ENHRY and CDR2 SYGVKD come from the germline V gene. The length of the CDR3 is 14 residues. Trimming at V came to 10 bases and at J to 4 bases, leaving 8 bases not matched to a gene. This chain's CDR3 is CASKHRGDNEKLFF. The CDR3 DNA reads as TGTGCCAGCAAGCACAGGGGGGATAATGAAAAACTGTTTTTT.

A remark on this clone: Other nucleotide sequences in the sample specify the same CDR3. The gene calls are TRBV7-3 and TRBJ2-3; 9 nucleotides line up with TRBD2. This CDR3 spans 14 amino acids. CDR1 and CDR2 from the germline V gene are SGHTA and FQGTGA. J was trimmed by 6 bases and V by 5 bases; bases with no gene match: 6. CDR3 coding DNA: TGTGCCAGCAGCCTTAGCGGGAGTTCGGATACGCAGTATTTT. Protein product: CASSLSGSSDTQYF.

The chain uses TRBV19 and TRBJ2-3; 10 bases map to TRBD2. From germline, CDR1 is LNHDA and CDR2 SQIVND (reference sequence). The length of the CDR3 is 16 residues. V shed 6 bases and J 2 bases; nucleotides not matched to a gene: 8. CDR3 amino acids: CASRAGLAQYTDTQYF. The CDR3 DNA sequence: TGTGCCAGTAGAGCGGGACTAGCGCAATACACAGATACGCAGTATTTT.

This chain joins TRBV5-1 and TRBJ2-7; 8 nucleotides agree with TRBD1. The CDR3 extends over 14 amino acids. Germline loops: CDR1 SGHRS, CDR2 YFSETQ. Losses at the gene ends were 1 base for V and 5 bases for J; bases not matched to a gene: 5. In DNA form, the CDR3 reads TGCGCCAGCAGCTTGCGGACAGGGAGGAACGAGCAGTACTTC. Its translation: CASSLRTGRNEQYF. The full variable domain, rest sourced from reference TRBV5-1 and TRBJ2-7, is KAGVTQTPRYLIKTRGQQVTLSCSPISGHRSVSWYQQTPGQGLQFLFEYFSETQRNKGNFPGRFSGRQFSNSRSEMNVSTLELGDSALYLCASSLRTGRNEQYFGPGTRLTVT.

This CDR3 reads CASSARDRGLTNEKLFF. The CDR3 DNA follows: TGTGCCAGCAGCGCCCGGGACAGGGGGCTGACTAATGAAAAACTGTTTTTT. The rearrangement uses TRBV7-2 and TRBJ1-4; 12 bases map to TRBD1. V shed 5 bases, J shed 2 bases, and the junction held 6 bases outside the gene matches. The V gene's germline CDR1 is SGHTA and CDR2 FQGNSA. The CDR3 length is 17 residues.

The V call is TRBV28, the J call TRBJ1-5; D not certain. The germline CDR1 and CDR2 sequences are MDHEN and SYDVKM. The CDR3 spans 16 residues. Trimming shortened V by 2 bases and J by 6 bases, and 17 bases separated the two germline ends. In DNA, the CDR3 is TGTGCCAGCAGTTTAGCTCTAGGCGTTATCGGTCAGCCCCAGCATTTT. This gives the protein CASSLALGVIGQPQHF.

This sequence joins TRBV3-1 (or the pseudogene TRBV3-2) and TRBJ2-1; D is uncertain. Germline V gene lookup returns CDR1 LGHDT and CDR2 YNNKEL (reference sequence). This CDR3 is 16 amino acids long. V gave up 1 base and J gave up 0 bases, with 10 bases separating them. CDR3 sequence reads: CASSQVAGSSYNEQFF. The CDR3 DNA reads TGTGCCAGCAGCCAAGTTGCAGGAAGCTCCTACAATGAGCAGTTCTTC.

This chain connects TRBV6-2 or TRBV6-3 to TRBJ1-1, with D tentatively TRBD1 (6 bases). V lost 0 bases and J lost 11, with 25 bases in between. CDR3 length: 17 residues. The V gene's germline CDR1 is MNHEY and CDR2 SVGEGT. The CDR3 region is CASSYSGAGRMRSSAFF. CDR3 DNA: TGTGCCAGCAGTTACTCGGGGGCCGGCAGGATGCGATCTTCGGCTTTCTTT.

This clone was counted a few times. This sequence joins TRBV19 and TRBJ1-1; D gene unclear. V dropped 0 bases and J dropped 6 bases, with 8 bases sitting between them. The CDR3 runs 13 residues. Germline CDR1 reads LNHDA; CDR2 reads SQIVND (reference sequence). The CDR3 nucleotides are TGTGCCAGTAGTATAGATCGGGAGGCTGAAGCTTTCTTT. Residues: CASSIDREAEAFF. The full variable domain, with the rest looked up from reference TRBV19 and TRBJ1-1, is DGGITQSPKYLFRKEGQNVTLSCEQNLNHDAMYWYRQDPGQGLRLIYYSQIVNDFQKGDIAEGYSVSREKKESFPLTVTSAQKNPTAFYLCASSIDREAEAFFGQGTRLTVV.

This chain connects TRBV4-3 to TRBJ2-3; 14 nucleotides agree with TRBD2. Germline loops: CDR1 LGHNA, CDR2 YSLEER. The CDR3 extends over 17 amino acids. V trimming: 4 bases; J trimming: 4 bases; junction bases outside the gene matches: 7. The CDR3 here is CASSLSGTSGSADTQYF. The CDR3 nucleotides read TGCGCCAGCAGCCTATCCGGGACTAGCGGGAGCGCAGATACGCAGTATTTT.

The chain combines TRBV28 with TRBJ2-7, with D possibly TRBD1 on 6 matching bases. The V gene lost 7 bases and the J gene lost 5 bases, with 12 bases spanning the gap. Germline V CDR1 and CDR2: MDHEN, SYDVKM. This CDR3 has 12 amino acids. CDR3 sequence: CASTDRTHEQYF. CDR3 sequence (DNA): TGTGCCAGCACAGACAGGACCCACGAGCAGTACTTC.